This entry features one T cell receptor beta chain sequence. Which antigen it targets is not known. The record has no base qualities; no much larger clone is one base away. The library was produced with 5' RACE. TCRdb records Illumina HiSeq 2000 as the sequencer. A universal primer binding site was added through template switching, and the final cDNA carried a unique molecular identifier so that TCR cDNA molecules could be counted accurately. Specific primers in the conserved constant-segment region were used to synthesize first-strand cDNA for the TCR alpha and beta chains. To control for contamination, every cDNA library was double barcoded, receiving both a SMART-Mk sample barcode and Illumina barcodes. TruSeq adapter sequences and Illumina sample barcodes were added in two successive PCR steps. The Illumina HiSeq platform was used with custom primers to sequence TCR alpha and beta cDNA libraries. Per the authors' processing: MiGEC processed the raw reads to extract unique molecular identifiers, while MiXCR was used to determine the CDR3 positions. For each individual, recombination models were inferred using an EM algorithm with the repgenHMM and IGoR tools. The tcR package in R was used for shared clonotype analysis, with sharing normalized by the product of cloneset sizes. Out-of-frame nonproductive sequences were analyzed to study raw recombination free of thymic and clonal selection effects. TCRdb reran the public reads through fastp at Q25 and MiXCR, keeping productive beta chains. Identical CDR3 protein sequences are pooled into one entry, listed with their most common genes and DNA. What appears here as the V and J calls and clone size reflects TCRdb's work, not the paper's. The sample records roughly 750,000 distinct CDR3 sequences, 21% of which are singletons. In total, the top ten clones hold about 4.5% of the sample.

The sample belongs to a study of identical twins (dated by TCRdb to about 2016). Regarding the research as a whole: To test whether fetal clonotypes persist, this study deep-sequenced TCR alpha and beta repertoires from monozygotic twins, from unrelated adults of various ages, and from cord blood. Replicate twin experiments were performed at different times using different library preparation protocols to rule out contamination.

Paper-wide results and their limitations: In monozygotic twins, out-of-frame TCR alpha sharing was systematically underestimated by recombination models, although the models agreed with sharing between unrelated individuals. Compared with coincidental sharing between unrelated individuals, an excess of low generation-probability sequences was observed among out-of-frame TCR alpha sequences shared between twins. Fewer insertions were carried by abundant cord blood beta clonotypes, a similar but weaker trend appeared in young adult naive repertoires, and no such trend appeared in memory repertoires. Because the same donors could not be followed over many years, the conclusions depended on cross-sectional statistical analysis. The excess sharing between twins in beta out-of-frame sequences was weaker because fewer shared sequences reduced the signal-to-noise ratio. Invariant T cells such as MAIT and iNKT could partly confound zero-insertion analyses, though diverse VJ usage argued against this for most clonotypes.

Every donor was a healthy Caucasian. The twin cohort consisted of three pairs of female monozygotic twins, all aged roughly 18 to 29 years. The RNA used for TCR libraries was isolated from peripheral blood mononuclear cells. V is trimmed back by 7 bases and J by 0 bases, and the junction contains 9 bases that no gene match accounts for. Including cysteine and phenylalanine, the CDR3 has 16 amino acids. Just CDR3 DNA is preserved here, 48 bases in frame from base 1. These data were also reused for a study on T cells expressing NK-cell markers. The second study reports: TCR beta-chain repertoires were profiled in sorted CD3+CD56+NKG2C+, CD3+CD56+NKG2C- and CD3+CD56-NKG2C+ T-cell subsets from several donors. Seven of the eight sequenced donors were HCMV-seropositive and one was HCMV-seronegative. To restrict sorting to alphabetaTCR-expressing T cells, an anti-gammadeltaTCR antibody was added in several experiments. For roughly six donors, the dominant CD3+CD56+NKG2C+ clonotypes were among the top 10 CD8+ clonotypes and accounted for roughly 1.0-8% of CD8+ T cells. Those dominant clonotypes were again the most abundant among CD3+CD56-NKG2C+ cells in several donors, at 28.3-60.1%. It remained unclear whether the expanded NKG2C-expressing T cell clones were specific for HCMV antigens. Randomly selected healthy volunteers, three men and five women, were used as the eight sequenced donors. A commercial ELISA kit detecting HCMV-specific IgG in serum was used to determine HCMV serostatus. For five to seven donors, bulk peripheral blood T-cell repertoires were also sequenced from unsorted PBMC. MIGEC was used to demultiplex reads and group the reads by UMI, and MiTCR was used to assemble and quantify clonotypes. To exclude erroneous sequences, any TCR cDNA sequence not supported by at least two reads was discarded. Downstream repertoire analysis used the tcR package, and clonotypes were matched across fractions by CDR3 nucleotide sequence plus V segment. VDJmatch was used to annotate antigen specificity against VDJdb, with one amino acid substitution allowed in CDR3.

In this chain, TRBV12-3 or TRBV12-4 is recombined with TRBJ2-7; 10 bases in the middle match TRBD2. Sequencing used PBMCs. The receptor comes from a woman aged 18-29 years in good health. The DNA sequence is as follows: TGTGCCAGCAAGTCTAGCGGGAGTCTTAGCTCCTACGAGCAGTACTTC. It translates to CASKSSGSLSSYEQYF.